The sequence of this TCR beta chain was determined in a study of identical twins. Findings of the study overall: Weaker excess twin sharing was observed in beta out-of-frame sequences.

As for this clonotype: Its matching antigen is unknown.

TCRdb ran MiXCR on the 5' RACE reads and lists one entry per CDR3 protein. The sample holds about 240,000 distinct CDR3 sequences; more than 9.5% are singletons and the top ten take 3.5% to 5%. These same data were also listed under a study on yellow fever vaccine responses in identical twins.

Sequenced material: memory (CD45RO+) T cells sorted from blood. The receptor was isolated from a woman aged 18-29 years in good health.

The CDR3: CASSKLAGGHNTGELFF. DNA of the CDR3: TGCGCCAGCAGTAAACTAGCGGGGGGCCATAACACCGGGGAGCTGTTTTTT. The chain links TRBV10-2 to TRBJ2-2; 12 nucleotides align to TRBD2. The germline V gene encodes CDR1 WSHSY and CDR2 SAAADI. The CDR3 runs 17 residues. The trim removed 5 bases at V and 2 bases at J, leaving 6 bases unmatched.